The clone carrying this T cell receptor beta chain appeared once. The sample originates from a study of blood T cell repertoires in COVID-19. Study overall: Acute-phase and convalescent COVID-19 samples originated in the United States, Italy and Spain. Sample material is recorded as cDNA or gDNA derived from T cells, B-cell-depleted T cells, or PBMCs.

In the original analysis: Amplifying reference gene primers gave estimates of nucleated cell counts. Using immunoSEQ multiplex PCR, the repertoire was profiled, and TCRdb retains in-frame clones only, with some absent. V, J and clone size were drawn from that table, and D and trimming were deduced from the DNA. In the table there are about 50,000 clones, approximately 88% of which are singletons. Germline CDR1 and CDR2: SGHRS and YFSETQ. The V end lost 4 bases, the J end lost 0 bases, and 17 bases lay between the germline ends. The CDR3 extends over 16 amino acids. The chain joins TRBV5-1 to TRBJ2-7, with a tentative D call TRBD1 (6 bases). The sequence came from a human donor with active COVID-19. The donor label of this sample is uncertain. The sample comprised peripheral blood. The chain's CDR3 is CASSKQGVPSSYEQYF. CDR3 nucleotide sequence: TGCGCCAGCAGCAAACAGGGAGTACCCAGCTCCTACGAGCAGTACTTC.